The T cell receptor (beta chain) described here comes from a study of radiation and T cells in renal cell carcinoma. The assay was immunoSEQ multiplex PCR, and TCRdb's table has in-frame clones only and misses some. The table lists about 130,000 clones, 65% to 85% of them singletons. This sample's time point: blood 2 weeks post-SBRT. Sample treatment: 15 Gy SBRT to primary tumor, nephrectomy 4 weeks later. Germline V CDR1 and CDR2: MNHNY, SVGAGI (reference sequence). This CDR3 has 16 residues. V was pared by 5 bases and J by 0 bases, with 14 bases between. The origin of this receptor is a middle-aged man with renal cell carcinoma. The V call is TRBV6-6, the J call TRBJ2-1; D unclear. This sample comprised blood, obtained from a patient whose treatment included radiotherapy and nephrectomy. The CDR3 spells CASSLRRVGSYNEQFF. The CDR3, as DNA: TGTGCCAGCAGTCTCCGAAGGGTCGGCTCCTACAATGAGCAGTTCTTC.